This T cell receptor (beta chain) was documented in a study of T cell responses to AZD1222 COVID-19 vaccine. Whole-study findings and limits: Females outnumbered males among donors, who were mostly white British; clonal diversity was possibly underestimated.

The data were produced by immunoSEQ multiplex PCR, yet TCRdb's version contains in-frame clones alone and is incomplete. The data show about 130,000 clones, with over 85% seen just once and roughly 1% held by the top ten. On this clone itself: Its antigen is not known.

After removal of 9 bases from V and 0 bases from J, the junction contained 1 base not matched to a gene. The CDR3 length is 14 residues. Germline V CDR1 and CDR2: MDHEN, SYDVKM. The material sequenced was peripheral blood, taken 28 days after the second AZD1222 dose. The V call is TRBV28, the J call TRBJ2-3; TRBD2 matches at 12 bases. The TCR originated in an adult who received the AZD1222 COVID-19 vaccine. CDR3 region: CASTSGRSTDTQYF. The CDR3 coding sequence is TGTGCCAGTACTAGCGGGAGGAGCACAGATACGCAGTATTTT.